This is a list of T cell receptor beta chains from one sample in a study of blood T cell repertoires in COVID-19. This table comes from immunoSEQ multiplex PCR, and its TCRdb copy is limited to in-frame clones, with some not included. Of 220,000 or so clones in the sample, around 88% were seen once. The sequencing input was PBMCs or T cells enriched from blood (not recorded which). Receptors were obtained from a woman between 45 and 60 years old with acute COVID-19. The CDR3 runs from the conserved cysteine through the conserved F or W. A D gene is named only where the DNA matches it firmly. Size values are once, few and many counts, or a class for expanded clones, and some rows have none.

TRBD1,TRBV5-1,TRBJ2-7,-,TGCGCCAGCAGGGCCGGGACAGGGGGCACCGAGCAGTACTTC,CASRAGTGGTEQYF
TRBD2,TRBV6-5,TRBJ2-5,-,TGTGCCGGGGGAGGGGATAAGGGGCAGGAGACCCAGTACTTC,CAGGGDKGQETQYF
-,TRBV24-1,TRBJ2-1,-,TGTGCCACCAGTGACGGGGTGGGTTATAATGAGCAGTTCTTC,CATSDGVGYNEQFF
-,TRBV7-9,TRBJ2-2,-,TGTGCCAGCAGCCCGGACTCCAACACCGGGGAGCTGTTTTTT,CASSPDSNTGELFF
-,TRBV24-1,TRBJ2-5,-,TGTGCCACCAGTGATTTGGGGGGGCGCGGGGGCCCCCAAGAGACCCAGTACTTC,CATSDLGGRGGPQETQYF
TRBD2,TRBV7-3,TRBJ2-1,-,TGTGCCAGCAGCCCCCCAGGACTAGCGGGAGTCAATGAGCAGTTCTTC,CASSPPGLAGVNEQFF
-,TRBV30,TRBJ1-1,-,TGTGCCTGGTGGGGCGGGGGGCGTACTGAAGCTTTCTTT,CAWWGGGRTEAFF
TRBD2,TRBV6-1,TRBJ2-1,-,TGTGCCAGCAGTGGTATGGGTGCGGGAGCTGGCAATGAGCAGTTCTTC,CASSGMGAGAGNEQFF
TRBD1,TRBV30,TRBJ1-2,-,TGTGCCTGGAGTCCCGGGACAGACCTCGGCTACACCTTC,CAWSPGTDLGYTF
TRBD2,TRBV5-4,TRBJ2-3,-,TGTGCCAGCAGCTTGGGGGGGACTAGCGGGATCGGTACGCAGTATTTT,CASSLGGTSGIGTQYF
-,TRBV19,TRBJ1-4,-,TGTGCCAGTAGTATGATCTCAGGTCTTGCAACTAATGAAAAACTGTTTTTT,CASSMISGLATNEKLFF
TRBD1,TRBV5-4,TRBJ1-4,-,TGTGCCAGCAGCTTGTGGACAGGGGGCGATGAAAAACTGTTTTTT,CASSLWTGGDEKLFF
TRBD1,TRBV28,TRBJ1-2,-,TGTGCCAGCAGTTCCGCCCTCGGACAGGGGGATGGATATGGCTACACCTTC,CASSSALGQGDGYGYTF
-,TRBV6-5,TRBJ1-2,-,TGTGCCAGCACGCCCGCGGACAGCTTGTATGGCTACACCTTC,CASTPADSLYGYTF
-,TRBV27,TRBJ1-1,once,TGTGCCAGCAGTTACACGAGTCGGGGTGTGAACACTGAAGCTTTCTTT,CASSYTSRGVNTEAFF
-,TRBV18,TRBJ2-3,-,TGTGCCAGCTCACCGACTGAAGGGGTTGATACGCAGTATTTT,CASSPTEGVDTQYF
TRBD2,TRBV3-1/TRBV3-2,TRBJ2-1,-,TGTGCCAGCAGCCTCCTGGTCGGGACTAGCGGGATGGGTGAGCAGTTCTTC,CASSLLVGTSGMGEQFF
-,TRBV9,TRBJ2-5,-,TGTGCCAGCAGCGTAGCGGGAGAAGAGACCCAGTACTTC,CASSVAGEETQYF
-,TRBV30,TRBJ1-1,few,TGTGCCTGGAGTACGGGGGGAACCACTGAAGCTTTCTTT,CAWSTGGTTEAFF
TRBD1,TRBV28,TRBJ1-2,many,TGTGCCAGCAGTTTAAAGGGGGGACAGGGGACGGGTGGCTACACCTTC,CASSLKGGQGTGGYTF
-,TRBV18,TRBJ1-4,-,TGTGCCAGCTCTCTTGGACTCTTGGAGAGGGAAAAACTGTTTTTT,CASSLGLLEREKLFF
-,TRBV4-3,TRBJ1-1,-,TGCGCCAGCAGCCAAGACATGGTTGCAGGGCGCACTGAAGCTTTCTTT,CASSQDMVAGRTEAFF
TRBD1,TRBV5-8,TRBJ1-1,once,TGTGCCAGCAGCCGGACAGGGGCGGTAGAAGCTTTCTTT,CASSRTGAVEAFF
TRBD1,TRBV5-1,TRBJ2-1,-,TGCGCCAGCAGCTTGGGGACAGGCAATGAGCAGTTCTTC,CASSLGTGNEQFF
-,TRBV7-7,TRBJ2-7,-,TGTGCTAGCAGCTCAGGCCCAGGGCACTACTACGAGCAGTACTTC,CASSSGPGHYYEQYF
TRBD2,TRBV28,TRBJ2-7,-,TGTGCCAGCAGTTCCCCAGCTAGCGGGAGCGGGGAGCAGTACTTC,CASSSPASGSGEQYF
TRBD1,TRBV11-3,TRBJ1-6,-,TGTGCCAGCAGCCAAGGGACAGGGCCCTGGAATTCACCCCTCCACTTT,CASSQGTGPWNSPLHF
TRBD2,TRBV3-1/TRBV3-2,TRBJ2-7,-,TGTGCCAGCAGCCCCGCCAGCGGGAGCTCCTACGAGCAGTACTTC,CASSPASGSSYEQYF
TRBD1,TRBV7-7,TRBJ2-1,-,TGTGCTAGCAGTTCCGGGACAGGGCGTTCCGATGAGCAGTTCTTC,CASSSGTGRSDEQFF
TRBD1,TRBV4-2,TRBJ2-7,-,TGTGCCAGCAGCCCGATGGACAGGGCCTACGAGCAGTACTTC,CASSPMDRAYEQYF
-,TRBV12-3/TRBV12-4,TRBJ2-5,once,TGTGCCAGCAGCCCAGGGGAGACCCAGTACTTC,CASSPGETQYF
-,TRBV29-1,TRBJ1-1,-,TGCAGCACGGACAACATGAACACTGAAGCTTTCTTT,CSTDNMNTEAFF
-,TRBV7-2,TRBJ2-1,-,TGTGCCAGCAGCCGTGTCGCGGGACGCCAGGATGAGCAGTTCTTC,CASSRVAGRQDEQFF
-,TRBV21-1,TRBJ2-3,-,TGTGCCAGCAGCAATACTAGACAGGGGCCCTTCACAGATACGCAGTATTTT,CASSNTRQGPFTDTQYF